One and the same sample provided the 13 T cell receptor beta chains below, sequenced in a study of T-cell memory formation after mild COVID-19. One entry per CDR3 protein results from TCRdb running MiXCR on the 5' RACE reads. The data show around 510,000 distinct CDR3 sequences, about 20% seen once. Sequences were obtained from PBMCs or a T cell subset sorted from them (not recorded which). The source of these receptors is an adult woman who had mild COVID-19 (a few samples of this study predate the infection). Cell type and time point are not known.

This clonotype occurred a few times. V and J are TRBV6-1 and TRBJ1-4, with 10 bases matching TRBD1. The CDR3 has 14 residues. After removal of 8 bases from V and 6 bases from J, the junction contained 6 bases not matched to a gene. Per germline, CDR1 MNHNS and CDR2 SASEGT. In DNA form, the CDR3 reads TGTGCCAGCGTAGAGGACAGGGGGTATGAAAAACTGTTTTTT. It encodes CASVEDRGYEKLFF.

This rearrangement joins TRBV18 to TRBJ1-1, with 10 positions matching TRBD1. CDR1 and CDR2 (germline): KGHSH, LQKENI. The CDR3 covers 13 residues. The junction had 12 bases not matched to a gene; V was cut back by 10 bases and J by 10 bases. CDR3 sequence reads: CATSEPGQGTAFF. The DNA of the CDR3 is TGTGCCACCTCTGAACCGGGACAGGGGACAGCTTTCTTT.

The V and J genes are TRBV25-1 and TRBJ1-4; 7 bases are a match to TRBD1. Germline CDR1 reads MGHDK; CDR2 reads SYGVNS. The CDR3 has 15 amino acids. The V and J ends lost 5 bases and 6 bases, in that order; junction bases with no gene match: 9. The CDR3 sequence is CASSSTRDSHEKLFF. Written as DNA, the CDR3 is TGTGCCAGCAGTTCAACCCGGGACAGCCATGAAAAACTGTTTTTT. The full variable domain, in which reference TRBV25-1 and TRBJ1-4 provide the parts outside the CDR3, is EADIYQTPRYLVIGTGKKITLECSQTMGHDKMYWYQQDPGMELHLIHYSYGVNSTEKGDLSSESTVSRIRTEHFPLTLESARPSHTSQYLCASSSTRDSHEKLFFGSGTQLSVL.

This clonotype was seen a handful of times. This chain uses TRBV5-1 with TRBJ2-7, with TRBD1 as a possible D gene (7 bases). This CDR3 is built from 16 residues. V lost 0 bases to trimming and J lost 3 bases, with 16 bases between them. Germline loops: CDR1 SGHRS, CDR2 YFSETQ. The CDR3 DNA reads TGCGCCAGCAGCTTGGCGCAGGGGGGCCCCCGCTACGAGCAGTACTTC. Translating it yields CASSLAQGGPRYEQYF.

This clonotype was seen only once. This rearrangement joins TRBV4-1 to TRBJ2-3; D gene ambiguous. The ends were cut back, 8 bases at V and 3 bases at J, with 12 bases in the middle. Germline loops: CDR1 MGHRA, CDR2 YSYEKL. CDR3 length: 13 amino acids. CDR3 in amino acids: CASVAEPTDTQYF. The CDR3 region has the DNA TGCGCCAGCGTCGCTGAGCCGACAGATACGCAGTATTTT.

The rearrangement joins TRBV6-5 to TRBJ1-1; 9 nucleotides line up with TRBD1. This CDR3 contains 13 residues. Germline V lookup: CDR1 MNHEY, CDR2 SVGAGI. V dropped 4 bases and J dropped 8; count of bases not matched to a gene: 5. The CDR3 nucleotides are TGTGCCAGCAGTTGGGGGACAGGGAGAGAAGCTTTCTTT. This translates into CASSWGTGREAFF.

CDR3 DNA: TGTGCCTGGAGTGGAGCGGGTAACAATCAGCCCCAGCATTTT. It specifies CAWSGAGNNQPQHF. The chain recombines TRBV30 with TRBJ1-5; D uncertain. The CDR3 length is 14 residues. Trimming removed 1 base from V and 3 bases from J, with 10 bases in between. Germline assignment: CDR1 GTSNPN and CDR2 SVGIG (reference sequence).

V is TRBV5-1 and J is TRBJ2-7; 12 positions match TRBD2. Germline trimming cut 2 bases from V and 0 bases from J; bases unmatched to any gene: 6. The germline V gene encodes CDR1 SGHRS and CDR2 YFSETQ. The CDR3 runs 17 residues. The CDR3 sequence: CASSFTSGGSNSYEQYF. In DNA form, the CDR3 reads TGCGCCAGCAGCTTTACTAGCGGGGGGTCCAACTCCTACGAGCAGTACTTC.

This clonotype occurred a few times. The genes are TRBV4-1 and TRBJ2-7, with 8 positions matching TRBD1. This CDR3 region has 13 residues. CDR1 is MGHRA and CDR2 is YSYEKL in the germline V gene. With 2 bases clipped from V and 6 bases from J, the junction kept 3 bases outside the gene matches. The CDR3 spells CASSQNRGAEQYF. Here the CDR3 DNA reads TGCGCCAGCAGCCAAAACAGGGGGGCCGAGCAGTACTTC.

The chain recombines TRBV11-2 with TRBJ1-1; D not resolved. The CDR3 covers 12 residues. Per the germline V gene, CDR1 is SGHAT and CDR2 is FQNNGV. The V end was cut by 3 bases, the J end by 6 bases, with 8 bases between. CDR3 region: CASSFLRPEAFF. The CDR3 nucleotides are TGTGCCAGCAGCTTCCTCCGCCCTGAAGCTTTCTTT.

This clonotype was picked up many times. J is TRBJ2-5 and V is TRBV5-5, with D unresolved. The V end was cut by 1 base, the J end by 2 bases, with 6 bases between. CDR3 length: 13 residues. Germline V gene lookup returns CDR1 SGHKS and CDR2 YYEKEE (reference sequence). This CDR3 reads CASSLSAQETQYF. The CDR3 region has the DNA TGTGCCAGCAGCTTGAGCGCGCAAGAGACCCAGTACTTC.

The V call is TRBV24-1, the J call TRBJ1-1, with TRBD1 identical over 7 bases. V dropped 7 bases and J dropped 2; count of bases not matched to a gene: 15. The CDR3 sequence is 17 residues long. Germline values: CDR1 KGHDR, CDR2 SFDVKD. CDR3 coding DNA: TGTGCCACCAGAGCCGGGACAGCTCTTTCCCTTAACACTGAAGCTTTCTTT. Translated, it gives CATRAGTALSLNTEAFF.

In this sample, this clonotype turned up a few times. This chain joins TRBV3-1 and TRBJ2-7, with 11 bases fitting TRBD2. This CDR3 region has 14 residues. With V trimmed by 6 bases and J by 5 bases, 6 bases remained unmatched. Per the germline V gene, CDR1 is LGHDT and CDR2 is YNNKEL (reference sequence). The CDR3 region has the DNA TGTGCCAGCAGGCCGGGACTAGCGGACCACGAGCAGTACTTC. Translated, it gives CASRPGLADHEQYF.